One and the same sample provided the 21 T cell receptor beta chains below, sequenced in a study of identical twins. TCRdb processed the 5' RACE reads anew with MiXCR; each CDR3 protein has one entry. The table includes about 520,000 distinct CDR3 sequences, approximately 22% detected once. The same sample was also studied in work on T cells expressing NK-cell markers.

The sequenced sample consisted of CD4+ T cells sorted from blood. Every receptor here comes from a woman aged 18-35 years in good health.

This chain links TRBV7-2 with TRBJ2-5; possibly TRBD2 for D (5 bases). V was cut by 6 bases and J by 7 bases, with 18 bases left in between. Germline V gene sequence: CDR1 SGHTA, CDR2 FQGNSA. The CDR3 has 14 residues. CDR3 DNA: TGTGCCAGCAGACTTGACCCCGGGGTTGGGACCCAGTACTTC. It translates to CASRLDPGVGTQYF.

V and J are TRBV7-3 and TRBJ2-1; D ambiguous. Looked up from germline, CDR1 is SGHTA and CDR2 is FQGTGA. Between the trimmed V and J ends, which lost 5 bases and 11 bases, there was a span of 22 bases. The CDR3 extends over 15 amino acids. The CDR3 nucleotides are TGTGCCAGCAGCGTCCAAGGTTTTGGACGCCCTAAGCAGTTCTTC. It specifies CASSVQGFGRPKQFF.

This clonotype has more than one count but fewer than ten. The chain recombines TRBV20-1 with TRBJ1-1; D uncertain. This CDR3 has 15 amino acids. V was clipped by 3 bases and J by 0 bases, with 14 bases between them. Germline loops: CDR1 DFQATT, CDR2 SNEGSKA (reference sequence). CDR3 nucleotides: TGCAGTGCTAGTCGCGGATTAAACATGAACACTGAAGCTTTCTTT. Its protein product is CSASRGLNMNTEAFF.

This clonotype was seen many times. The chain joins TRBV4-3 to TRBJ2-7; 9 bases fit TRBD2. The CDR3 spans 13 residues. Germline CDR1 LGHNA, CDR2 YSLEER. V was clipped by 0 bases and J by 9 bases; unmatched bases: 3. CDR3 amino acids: CASSQEVSGRQYF. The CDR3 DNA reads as TGCGCCAGCAGCCAAGAAGTTAGCGGGAGGCAGTACTTC.

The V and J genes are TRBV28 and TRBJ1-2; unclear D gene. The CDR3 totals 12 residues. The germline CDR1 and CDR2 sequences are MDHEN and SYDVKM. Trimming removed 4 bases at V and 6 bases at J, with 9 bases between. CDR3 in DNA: TGTGCCAGCAGTTCATACACTCATGGCTACACCTTC. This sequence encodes CASSSYTHGYTF.

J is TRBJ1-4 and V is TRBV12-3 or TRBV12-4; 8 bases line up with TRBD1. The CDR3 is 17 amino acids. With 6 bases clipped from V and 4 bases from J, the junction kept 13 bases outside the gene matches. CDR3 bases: TGTGCCAGCAGGCGTGGGACAGGCCGTCTCGGTAATGAAAAACTGTTTTTT. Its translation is CASRRGTGRLGNEKLFF.

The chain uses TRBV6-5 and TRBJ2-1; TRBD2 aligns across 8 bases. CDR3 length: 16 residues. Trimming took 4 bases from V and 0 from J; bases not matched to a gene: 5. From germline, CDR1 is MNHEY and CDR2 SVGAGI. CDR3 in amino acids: CASSSPLAASYNEQFF. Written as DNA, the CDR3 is TGTGCCAGCAGTTCTCCACTAGCGGCCTCCTACAATGAGCAGTTCTTC.

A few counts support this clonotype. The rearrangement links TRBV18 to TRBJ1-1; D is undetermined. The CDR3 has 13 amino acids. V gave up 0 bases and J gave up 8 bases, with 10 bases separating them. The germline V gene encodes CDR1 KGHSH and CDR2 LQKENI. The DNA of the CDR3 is TGTGCCAGCTCACCACCGGCCGGTCTAGAAGCTTTCTTT. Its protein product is CASSPPAGLEAFF.

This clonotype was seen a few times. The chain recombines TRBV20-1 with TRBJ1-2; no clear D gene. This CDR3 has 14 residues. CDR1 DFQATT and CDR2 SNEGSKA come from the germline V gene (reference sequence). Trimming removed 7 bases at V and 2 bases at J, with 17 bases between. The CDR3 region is CSGKDGRRNYGYTF. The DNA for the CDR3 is TGCAGTGGAAAGGATGGCAGGAGAAACTATGGCTACACCTTC.

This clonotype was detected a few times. The DNA of the CDR3 is TGCAGTGCTAGTCCTGGGACAGGGACCTACGAGCAGTACTTC. Translation: CSASPGTGTYEQYF. The chain joins TRBV20-1 to TRBJ2-7; 9 bases line up with TRBD1. Germline V CDR1 and CDR2: DFQATT, SNEGSKA (reference sequence). V lost 3 bases, J lost 2 bases, and 5 bases stayed unmatched. The CDR3 loop spans 14 amino acids.

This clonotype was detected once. The CDR3 nucleotides read TGTGCCAGCGCCCCGGGGGCAGCCAACTCCTACGAGCAGTACTTC. It is translated as CASAPGAANSYEQYF. This chain uses TRBV5-5 with TRBJ2-7; perhaps D is TRBD1 or TRBD2 (6 bases each). The CDR3 runs 15 residues. The V end lost 7 bases, the J end lost 0 bases, and 17 bases lay between the germline ends. Germline CDR1 reads SGHKS; CDR2 reads YYEKEE (reference sequence).

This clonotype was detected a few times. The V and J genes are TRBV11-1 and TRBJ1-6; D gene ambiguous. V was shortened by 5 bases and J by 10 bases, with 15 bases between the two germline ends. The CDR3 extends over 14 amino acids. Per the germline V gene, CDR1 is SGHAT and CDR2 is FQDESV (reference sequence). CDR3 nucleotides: TGTGCCAGCAGCGGCGGAGCGGTCGCCTCACCCCTCCACTTT. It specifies CASSGGAVASPLHF.

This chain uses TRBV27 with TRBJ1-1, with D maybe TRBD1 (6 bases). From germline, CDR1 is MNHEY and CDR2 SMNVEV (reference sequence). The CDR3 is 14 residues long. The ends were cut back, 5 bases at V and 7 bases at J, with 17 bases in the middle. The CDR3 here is CASSLGGRNGEAFF. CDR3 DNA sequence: TGTGCCAGCAGTCTTGGGGGGCGGAATGGTGAAGCTTTCTTT.

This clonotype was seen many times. Here the CDR3 DNA reads TGTGCCAGCAGTGACAGCGACACCGGGGAGCTGTTTTTT. It translates to CASSDSDTGELFF. This sequence joins TRBV6-4 and TRBJ2-2, with D unresolved. V lost 2 bases to trimming and J lost 3 bases, with 4 bases between them. Germline V gene sequence: CDR1 MRHNA, CDR2 SNTAGT. The CDR3 consists of 13 residues.

This CDR3 is CASSLEVFRGSRDHNSPLHF. The CDR3 DNA sequence: TGTGCCAGCAGCTTAGAAGTTTTCAGGGGGTCAAGGGACCATAATTCACCCCTCCACTTT. The chain employs TRBV7-6 and TRBJ1-6, with TRBD1 matching over 7 bases. The CDR3 is made up of 20 amino acids. Germline lookup yields CDR1 SGHVS and CDR2 FNYEAQ. Trimming at V came to 1 base and at J to 5 bases, leaving 17 bases not matched to a gene.

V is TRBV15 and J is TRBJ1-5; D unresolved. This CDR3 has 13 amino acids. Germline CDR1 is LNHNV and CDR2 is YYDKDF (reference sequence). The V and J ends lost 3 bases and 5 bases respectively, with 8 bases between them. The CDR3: CATSRNSDQPQHF. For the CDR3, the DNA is TGTGCCACCAGCAGGAACAGTGATCAGCCCCAGCATTTT.

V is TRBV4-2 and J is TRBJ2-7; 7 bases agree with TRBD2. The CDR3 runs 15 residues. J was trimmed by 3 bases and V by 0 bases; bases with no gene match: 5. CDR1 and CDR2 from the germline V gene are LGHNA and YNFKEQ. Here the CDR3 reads CASSQDRGGSYEQYF. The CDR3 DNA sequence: TGTGCCAGCAGCCAAGATAGAGGCGGGAGCTACGAGCAGTACTTC.

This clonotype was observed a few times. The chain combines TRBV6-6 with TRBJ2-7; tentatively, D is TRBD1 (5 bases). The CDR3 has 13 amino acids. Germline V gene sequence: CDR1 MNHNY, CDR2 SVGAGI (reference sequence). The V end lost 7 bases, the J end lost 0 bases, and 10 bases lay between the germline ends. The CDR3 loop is CASNNRISYEQYF. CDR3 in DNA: TGTGCCAGCAATAACAGGATCTCCTACGAGCAGTACTTC.

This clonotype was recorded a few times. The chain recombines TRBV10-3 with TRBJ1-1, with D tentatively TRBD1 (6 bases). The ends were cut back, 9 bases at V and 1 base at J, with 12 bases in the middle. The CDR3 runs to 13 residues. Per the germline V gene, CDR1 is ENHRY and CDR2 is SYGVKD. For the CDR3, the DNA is TGTGCCATTCGTCGGGACACGAACACTGAAGCTTTCTTT. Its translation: CAIRRDTNTEAFF.

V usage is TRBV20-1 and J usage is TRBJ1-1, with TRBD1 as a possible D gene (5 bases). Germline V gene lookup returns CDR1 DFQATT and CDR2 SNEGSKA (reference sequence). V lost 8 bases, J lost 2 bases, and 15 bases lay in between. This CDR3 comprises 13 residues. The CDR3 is CSTTGGPNTEAFF. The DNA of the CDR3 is TGCAGTACTACGGGGGGTCCCAACACTGAAGCTTTCTTT.

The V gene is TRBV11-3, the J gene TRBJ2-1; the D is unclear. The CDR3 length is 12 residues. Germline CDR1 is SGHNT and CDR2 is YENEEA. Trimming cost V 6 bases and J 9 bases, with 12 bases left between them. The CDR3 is CASSDGVTEQFF. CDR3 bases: TGTGCCAGCAGTGATGGGGTTACTGAGCAGTTCTTC.